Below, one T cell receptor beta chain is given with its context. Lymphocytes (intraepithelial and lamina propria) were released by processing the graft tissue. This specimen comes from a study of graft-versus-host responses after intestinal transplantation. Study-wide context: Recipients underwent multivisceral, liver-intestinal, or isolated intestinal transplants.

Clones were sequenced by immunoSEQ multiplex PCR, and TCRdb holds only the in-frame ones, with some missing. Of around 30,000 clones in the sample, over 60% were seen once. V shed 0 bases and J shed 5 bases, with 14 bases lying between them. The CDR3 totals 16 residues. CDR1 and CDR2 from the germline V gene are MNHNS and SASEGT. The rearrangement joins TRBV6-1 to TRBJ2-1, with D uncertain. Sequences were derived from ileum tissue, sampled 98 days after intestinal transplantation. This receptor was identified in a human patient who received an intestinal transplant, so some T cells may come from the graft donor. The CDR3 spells CASSEASGTVDNEQFF. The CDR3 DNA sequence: TGTGCCAGCAGTGAAGCGTCAGGAACCGTGGACAATGAGCAGTTCTTC.